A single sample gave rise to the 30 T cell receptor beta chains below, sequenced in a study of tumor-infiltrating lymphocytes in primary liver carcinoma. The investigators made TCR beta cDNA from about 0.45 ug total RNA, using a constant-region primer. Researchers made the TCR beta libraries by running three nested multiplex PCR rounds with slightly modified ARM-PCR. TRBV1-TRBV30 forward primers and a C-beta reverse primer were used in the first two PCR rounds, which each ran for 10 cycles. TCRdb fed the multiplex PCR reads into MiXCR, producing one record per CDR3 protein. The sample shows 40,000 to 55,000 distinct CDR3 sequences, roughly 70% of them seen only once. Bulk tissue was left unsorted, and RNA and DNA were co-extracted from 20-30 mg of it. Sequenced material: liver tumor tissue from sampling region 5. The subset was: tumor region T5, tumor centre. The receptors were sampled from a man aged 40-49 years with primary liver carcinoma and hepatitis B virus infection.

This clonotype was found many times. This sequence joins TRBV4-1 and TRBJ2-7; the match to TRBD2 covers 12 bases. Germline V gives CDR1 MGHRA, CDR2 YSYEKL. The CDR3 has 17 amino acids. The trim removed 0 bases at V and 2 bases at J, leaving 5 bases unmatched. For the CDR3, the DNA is TGCGCCAGCAGCCAAGATCCGGCTAGCGGGGGGGCCTACGAGCAGTACTTC. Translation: CASSQDPASGGAYEQYF.

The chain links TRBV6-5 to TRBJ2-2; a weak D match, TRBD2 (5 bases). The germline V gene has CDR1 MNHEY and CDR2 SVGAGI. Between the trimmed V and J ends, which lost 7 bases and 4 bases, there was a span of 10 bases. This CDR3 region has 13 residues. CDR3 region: CASNQRCTGELFF. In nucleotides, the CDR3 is TGTGCCAGCAATCAGCGGTGCACCGGGGAGCTGTTTTTT.

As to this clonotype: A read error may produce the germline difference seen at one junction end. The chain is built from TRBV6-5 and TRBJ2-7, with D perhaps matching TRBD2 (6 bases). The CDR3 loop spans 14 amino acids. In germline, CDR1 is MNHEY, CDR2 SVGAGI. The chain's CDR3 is CARSEDGGSYEQYF. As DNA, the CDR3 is TGTGCCCGCAGCGAGGACGGGGGCTCCTACGAGCAGTACTTC.

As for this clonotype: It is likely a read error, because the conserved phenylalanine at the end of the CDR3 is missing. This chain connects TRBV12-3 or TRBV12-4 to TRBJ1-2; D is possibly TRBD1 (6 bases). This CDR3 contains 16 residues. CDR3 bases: TGTGCAAGCAGTTCCCCCCACGGACAGAGCTACTATGGCTACACCCTC. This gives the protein CASSSPHGQSYYGYTL.

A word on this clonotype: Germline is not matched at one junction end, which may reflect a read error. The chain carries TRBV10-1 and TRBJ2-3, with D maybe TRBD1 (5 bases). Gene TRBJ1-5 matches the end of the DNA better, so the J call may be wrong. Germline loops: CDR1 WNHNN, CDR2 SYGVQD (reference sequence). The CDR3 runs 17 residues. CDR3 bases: TGTGCCAGCAGTGATGGGGGACTAGCGGAGGAGGACGATACGCAGCATTTT. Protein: CASSDGGLAEEDDTQHF.

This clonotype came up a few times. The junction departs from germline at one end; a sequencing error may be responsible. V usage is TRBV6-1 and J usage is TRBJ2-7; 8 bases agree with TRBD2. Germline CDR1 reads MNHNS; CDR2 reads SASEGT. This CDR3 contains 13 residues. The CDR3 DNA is TGTGCCGGCAGTGCCTCAGCGGGAGACAAGCAGTACTTC. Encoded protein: CAGSASAGDKQYF.

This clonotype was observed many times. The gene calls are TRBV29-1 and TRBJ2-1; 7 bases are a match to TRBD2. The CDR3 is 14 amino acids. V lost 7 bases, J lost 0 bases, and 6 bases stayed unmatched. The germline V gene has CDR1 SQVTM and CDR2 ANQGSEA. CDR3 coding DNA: TGCAGCGCTGGGGGGGGAAGCTCCTACAATGAGCAGTTCTTC. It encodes CSAGGGSSYNEQFF.

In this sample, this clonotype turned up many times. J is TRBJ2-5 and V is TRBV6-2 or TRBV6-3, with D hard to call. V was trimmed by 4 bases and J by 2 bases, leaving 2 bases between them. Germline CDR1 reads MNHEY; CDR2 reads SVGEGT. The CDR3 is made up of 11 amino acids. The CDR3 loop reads CASSSQETQYF. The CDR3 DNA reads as TGTGCCAGCAGTTCTCAAGAGACCCAGTACTTC.

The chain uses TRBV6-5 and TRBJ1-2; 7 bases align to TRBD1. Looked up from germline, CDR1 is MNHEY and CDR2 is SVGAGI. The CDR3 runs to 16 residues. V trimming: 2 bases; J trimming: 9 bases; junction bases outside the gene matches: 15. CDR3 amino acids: CASSYLRGDRENSYTF. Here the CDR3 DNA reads TGTGCCAGCAGTTACCTGAGGGGAGACAGGGAAAATAGCTACACCTTC.

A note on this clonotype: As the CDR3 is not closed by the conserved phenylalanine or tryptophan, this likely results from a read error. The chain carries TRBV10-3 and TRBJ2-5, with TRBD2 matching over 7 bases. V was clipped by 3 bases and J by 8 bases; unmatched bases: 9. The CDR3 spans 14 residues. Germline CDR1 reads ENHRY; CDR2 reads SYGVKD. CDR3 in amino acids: CAISDGQGGETQYL. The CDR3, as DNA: TGTGCCATCAGTGACGGGCAGGGAGGGGAAACCCAGTACTTA.

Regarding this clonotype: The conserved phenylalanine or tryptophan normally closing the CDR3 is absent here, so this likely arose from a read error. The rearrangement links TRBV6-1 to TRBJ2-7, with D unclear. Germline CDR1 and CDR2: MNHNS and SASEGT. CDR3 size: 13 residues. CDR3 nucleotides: TGTGCCAGCAGTGAATGGTTTTTCTACGTGCAGTACTCC. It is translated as CASSEWFFYVQYS.

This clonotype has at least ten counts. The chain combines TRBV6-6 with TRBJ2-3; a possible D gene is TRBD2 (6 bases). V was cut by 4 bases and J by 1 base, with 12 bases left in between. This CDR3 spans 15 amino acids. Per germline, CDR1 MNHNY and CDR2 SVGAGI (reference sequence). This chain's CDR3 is CASSLGGFGTDTQYF. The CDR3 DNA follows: TGTGCCAGCAGTTTGGGGGGATTTGGCACAGATACGCAGTATTTT.

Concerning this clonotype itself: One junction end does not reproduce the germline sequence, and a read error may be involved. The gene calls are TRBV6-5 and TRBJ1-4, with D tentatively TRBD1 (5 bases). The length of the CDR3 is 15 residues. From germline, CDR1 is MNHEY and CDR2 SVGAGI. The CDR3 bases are TGTGCTAGCAGTAAACAGGACTTTCTGGGTGAAAAACTGTTTTTT. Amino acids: CASSKQDFLGEKLFF.

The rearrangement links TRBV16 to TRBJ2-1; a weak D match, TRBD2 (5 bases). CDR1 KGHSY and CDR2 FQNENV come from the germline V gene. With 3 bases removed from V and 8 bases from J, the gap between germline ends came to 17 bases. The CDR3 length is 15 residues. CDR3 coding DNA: TGTGCCAGCAGCCATGTAGTGGGAGAGGTAGATGAGCAGTTCTTC. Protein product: CASSHVVGEVDEQFF.

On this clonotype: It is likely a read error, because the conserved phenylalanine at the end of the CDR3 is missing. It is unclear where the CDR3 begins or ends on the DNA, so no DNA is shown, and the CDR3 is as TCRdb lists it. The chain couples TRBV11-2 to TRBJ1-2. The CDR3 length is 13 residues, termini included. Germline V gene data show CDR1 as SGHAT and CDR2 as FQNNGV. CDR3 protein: CASCLEGNHGYSL.

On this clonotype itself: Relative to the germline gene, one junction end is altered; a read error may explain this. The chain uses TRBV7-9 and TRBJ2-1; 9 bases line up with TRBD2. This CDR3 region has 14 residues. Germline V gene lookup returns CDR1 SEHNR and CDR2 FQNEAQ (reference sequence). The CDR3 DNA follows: TGTTCCAGCAGCATTGCGGGAGGGCCAAGTGAGCAGTTCTTC. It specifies CSSSIAGGPSEQFF.

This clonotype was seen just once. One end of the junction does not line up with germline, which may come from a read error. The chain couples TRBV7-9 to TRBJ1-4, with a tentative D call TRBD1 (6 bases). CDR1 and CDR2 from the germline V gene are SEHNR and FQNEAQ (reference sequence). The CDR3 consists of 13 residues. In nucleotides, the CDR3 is TGTGTCAGCAAGGGGGTAACTAATGAAAAACCGTTTTTT. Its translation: CVSKGVTNEKPFF. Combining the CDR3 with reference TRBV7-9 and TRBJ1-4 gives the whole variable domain DTGVSQNPRHKITKRGQNVTFRCDPISEHNRLYWYRQTLGQGPEFLTYFQNEAQLEKSRLLSDRFSAERPKGSFSTLEIQRTEQGDSAMYLCVSKGVTNEKPFFGSGTQLSVL.

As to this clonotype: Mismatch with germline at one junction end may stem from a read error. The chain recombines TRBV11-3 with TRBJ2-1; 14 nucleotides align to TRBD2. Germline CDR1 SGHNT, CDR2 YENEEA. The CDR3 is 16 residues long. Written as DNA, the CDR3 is TGTGCCAGCAGCTTACCAGGGACTAGCGGGAGAGGTGGGCAGTCCTTC. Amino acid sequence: CASSLPGTSGRGGQSF.

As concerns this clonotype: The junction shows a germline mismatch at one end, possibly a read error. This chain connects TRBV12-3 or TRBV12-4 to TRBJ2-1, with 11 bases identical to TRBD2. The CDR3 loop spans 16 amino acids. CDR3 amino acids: CANSLAGGPRRYERFF. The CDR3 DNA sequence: TGTGCCAACAGTTTAGCGGGAGGGCCTAGAAGGTATGAGCGGTTCTTC.

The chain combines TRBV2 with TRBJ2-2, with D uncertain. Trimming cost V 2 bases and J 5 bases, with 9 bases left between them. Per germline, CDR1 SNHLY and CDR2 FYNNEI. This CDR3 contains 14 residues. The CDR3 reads CASSETRQTGELFF. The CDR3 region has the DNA TGTGCCAGCAGTGAAACAAGGCAGACCGGGGAGCTGTTTTTT.

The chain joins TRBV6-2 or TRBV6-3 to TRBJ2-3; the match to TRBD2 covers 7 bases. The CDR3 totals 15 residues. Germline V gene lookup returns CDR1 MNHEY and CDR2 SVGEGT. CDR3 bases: TGTACCATCAGTTCGAGGCTAGCGGAGACAGATACGCAGTATTTT. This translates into CTISSRLAETDTQYF.

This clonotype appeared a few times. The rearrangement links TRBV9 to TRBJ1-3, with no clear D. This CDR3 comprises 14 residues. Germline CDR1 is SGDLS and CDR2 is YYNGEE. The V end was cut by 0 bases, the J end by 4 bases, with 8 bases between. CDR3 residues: CASSVGPRGNTIYF. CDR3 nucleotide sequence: TGTGCCAGCAGCGTAGGACCGCGGGGAAACACCATATATTTT.

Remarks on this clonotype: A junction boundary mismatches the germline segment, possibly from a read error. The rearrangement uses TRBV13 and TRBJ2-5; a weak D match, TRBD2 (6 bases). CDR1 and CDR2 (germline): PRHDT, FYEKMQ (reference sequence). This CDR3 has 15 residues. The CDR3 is CASSSRGRARETLYF. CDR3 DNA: TGTGCGAGCAGCTCCCGGGGGAGAGCGAGAGAGACCCTGTACTTC. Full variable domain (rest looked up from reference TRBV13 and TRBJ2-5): AAGVIQSPRHLIKEKRETATLKCYPIPRHDTVYWYQQGPGQDPQFLISFYEKMQSDKGSIPDRFSAQQFSDYHSELNMSSLELGDSALYFCASSSRGRARETLYFGPGTRLLVL.

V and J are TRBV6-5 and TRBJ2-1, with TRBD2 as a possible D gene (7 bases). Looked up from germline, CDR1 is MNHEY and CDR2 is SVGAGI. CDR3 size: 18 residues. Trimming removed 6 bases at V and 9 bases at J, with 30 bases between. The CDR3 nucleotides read TGTGCCAGCAGGTCCCATGTATATGGCGGGGGCCCGGCCGGTGAGCAGTTCTTC. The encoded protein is CASRSHVYGGGPAGEQFF.

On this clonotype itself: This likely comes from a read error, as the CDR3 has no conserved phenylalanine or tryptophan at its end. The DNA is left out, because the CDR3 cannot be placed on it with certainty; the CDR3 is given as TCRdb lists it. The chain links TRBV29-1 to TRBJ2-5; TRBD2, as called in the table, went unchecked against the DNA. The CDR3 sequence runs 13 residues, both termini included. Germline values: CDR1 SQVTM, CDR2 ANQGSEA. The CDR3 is CSVGGRAAETQYL.

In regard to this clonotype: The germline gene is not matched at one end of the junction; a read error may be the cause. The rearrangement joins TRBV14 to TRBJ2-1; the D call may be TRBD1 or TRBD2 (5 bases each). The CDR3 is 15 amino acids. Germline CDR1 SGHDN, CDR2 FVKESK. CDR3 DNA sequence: TGTGCCAGCAGCCAAGTCATCGGGGCCTACTATGAGCAGTTCTTC. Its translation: CASSQVIGAYYEQFF.

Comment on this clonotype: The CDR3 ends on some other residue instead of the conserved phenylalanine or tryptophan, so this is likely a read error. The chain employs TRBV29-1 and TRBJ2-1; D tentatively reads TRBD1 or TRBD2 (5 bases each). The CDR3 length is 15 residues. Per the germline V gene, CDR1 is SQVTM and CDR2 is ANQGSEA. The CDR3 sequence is CSVGPPSNSYNEQFL. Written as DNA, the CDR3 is TGTAGCGTGGGGCCTCCTTCCAACTCCTACAATGAGCAGTTCTTA.

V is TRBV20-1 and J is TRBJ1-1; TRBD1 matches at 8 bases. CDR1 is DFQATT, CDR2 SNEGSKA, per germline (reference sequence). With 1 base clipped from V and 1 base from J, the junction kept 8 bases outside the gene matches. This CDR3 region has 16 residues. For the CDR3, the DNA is TGCAGTGCTAGAGCCAGGCAGGGGGCGCCGAACACTGAAGCTTTCTTT. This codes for CSARARQGAPNTEAFF.

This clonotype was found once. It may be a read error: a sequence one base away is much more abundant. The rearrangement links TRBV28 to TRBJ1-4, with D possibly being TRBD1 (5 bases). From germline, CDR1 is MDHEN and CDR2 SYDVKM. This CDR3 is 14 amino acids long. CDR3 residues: CASRARGYNEKLSF. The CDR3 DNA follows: TGTGCCAGCAGGGCGAGGGGCTACAATGAAAAACTGTCTTTT.

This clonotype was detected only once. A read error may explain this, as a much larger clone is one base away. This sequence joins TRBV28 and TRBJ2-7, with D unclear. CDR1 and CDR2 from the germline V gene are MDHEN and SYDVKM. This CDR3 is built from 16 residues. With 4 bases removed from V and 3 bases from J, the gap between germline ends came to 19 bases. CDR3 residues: CASSSPGLRVHYEQYF. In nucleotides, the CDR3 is TGTGCCAGCAGTTCCCCCGGTCTTCGCGTACACTACGAGCAGTACTTC. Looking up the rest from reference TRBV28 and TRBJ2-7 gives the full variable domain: DVKVTQSSRYLVKRTGEKVFLECVQDMDHENMFWYRQDPGLGLRLIYFSYDVKMKEKGDIPEGYSVSREKKERFSLILESASTNQTSMYLCASSSPGLRVHYEQYFGPGTRLTVT.